A selection of T cell receptor beta chains follows, all from one sample in a study of type 1 and type 2 diabetes patients. TCRdb recomputed calls from the multiplex PCR reads with MiXCR, one row per CDR3 protein. The sample consists of more than 250,000 distinct CDR3 sequences, 45% to 60% of them appearing once. Sequenced: peripheral blood mononuclear cells (PBMCs). The receptors come from a man aged 18-30 years with type 2 diabetes. CDR3s include the opening cysteine and the closing phenylalanine or tryptophan.

v_call: TRBV12-3/TRBV12-4; j_call: TRBJ2-7; cdr3_aa: CASSFHRDSYEQYF
v_call: TRBV7-4; j_call: TRBJ2-1; cdr3_aa: CASSSRGSYNEQFF
v_call: TRBV14; j_call: TRBJ2-7; cdr3_aa: CASSQDRGVGLGGDTEQYF
v_call: TRBV7-3; j_call: TRBJ2-3; cdr3_aa: CASSRAGDTDTQYF
v_call: TRBV29-1; j_call: TRBJ1-2; cdr3_aa: CSVVAPQGWDYGYTF
v_call: TRBV29-1; j_call: TRBJ2-5; cdr3_aa: CSVEGQGQETQYF
v_call: TRBV6-5; j_call: TRBJ2-7; cdr3_aa: CASSKVGVEQYF
v_call: TRBV20-1; j_call: TRBJ2-1; cdr3_aa: CSAPLLAGAQDEQFF
v_call: TRBV2; j_call: TRBJ2-7; cdr3_aa: CASRESSGGSYEQYF
v_call: TRBV6-6; j_call: TRBJ2-3; cdr3_aa: CASSLSAWKGTDTQYF
v_call: TRBV30; j_call: TRBJ1-1; cdr3_aa: CAWSVAGYRGSTEAFF
v_call: TRBV10-3; j_call: TRBJ1-6; cdr3_aa: CAISEEDRDGSPLHF
v_call: TRBV13; j_call: .; cdr3_aa: CASSYSRQGSMNEQFF
v_call: TRBV20-1; j_call: TRBJ1-4; cdr3_aa: CSAARMTNEKLFF
v_call: TRBV24-1; j_call: TRBJ2-5; cdr3_aa: CATSLPGSETQYF
v_call: TRBV7-9; j_call: TRBJ2-5; cdr3_aa: CASSFWGEVLEETQYF
v_call: TRBV20-1; j_call: TRBJ1-1; cdr3_aa: CSAMARQGSLSEAFF
v_call: TRBV10-1; j_call: TRBJ1-1; cdr3_aa: CASSETLWSEAFF
v_call: TRBV6-6; j_call: .; cdr3_aa: CASSHSGVGQYF
v_call: TRBV20-1; j_call: TRBJ2-5; cdr3_aa: CSALSARQGETQYF
v_call: TRBV2; j_call: TRBJ1-6; cdr3_aa: CASGTSSYNSPLHF
v_call: TRBV30; j_call: TRBJ2-1; cdr3_aa: CAWSTGTGYNEQFF
v_call: TRBV19; j_call: TRBJ1-6; cdr3_aa: CASNPRTDNSPLHF
v_call: TRBV10-3; j_call: TRBJ2-5; cdr3_aa: CASSPRGRFQETQYF
v_call: TRBV20-1; j_call: TRBJ1-1; cdr3_aa: CSARERGRTNDAEAFF
v_call: TRBV19; j_call: TRBJ2-5; cdr3_aa: CASAEETQYF
v_call: TRBV7-8; j_call: TRBJ2-7; cdr3_aa: CASSPLIRSPDEQYF
v_call: TRBV19; j_call: TRBJ1-2; cdr3_aa: CASTSFESYGYTF
v_call: TRBV30; j_call: TRBJ1-6; cdr3_aa: CAWSVGSPLHF
v_call: TRBV20-1; j_call: TRBJ1-6; cdr3_aa: CSAKKQGARVSPLHF
v_call: TRBV27; j_call: TRBJ1-1; cdr3_aa: CASWFGRPNTEAFF
v_call: TRBV20-1; j_call: TRBJ2-7; cdr3_aa: CSAVTRGTYEQYF
v_call: TRBV6-6; j_call: TRBJ1-2; cdr3_aa: CASSYPGLGHGYTF
v_call: TRBV7-8; j_call: TRBJ1-5; cdr3_aa: CASSLAGDVQHF
v_call: TRBV20-1; j_call: TRBJ2-7; cdr3_aa: CSARDPGLAGGRGEQYF
v_call: TRBV2; j_call: TRBJ2-5; cdr3_aa: CASRAFGTQYF
v_call: TRBV7-3; j_call: TRBJ2-2; cdr3_aa: CASSEYEQGATGELFF
v_call: TRBV19; j_call: TRBJ1-6; cdr3_aa: CASKANNSPLHF
v_call: TRBV6-6; j_call: TRBJ2-1; cdr3_aa: CASAGLAGVTDEQFF
v_call: TRBV7-2; j_call: TRBJ1-4; cdr3_aa: CASSLDSTDSEKLFF
v_call: TRBV19; j_call: TRBJ2-3; cdr3_aa: CASSIGLAVTDTQYF
v_call: TRBV29-1; j_call: TRBJ1-1; cdr3_aa: CSVEGDTEAFF
v_call: TRBV5-1; j_call: TRBJ2-7; cdr3_aa: CASSLSVGSYYEQYF
v_call: TRBV27; j_call: TRBJ2-5; cdr3_aa: CASSFSGTLKETQYF
v_call: TRBV19; j_call: TRBJ2-2; cdr3_aa: CASSIDGRVRLSAGELFF